This T cell receptor beta chain was identified in a study of human T cells and chemical hapten exposure. In the study overall: From small differences in pooled library volume came most of the variation in per-sample TCR yields.

The germline V gene has CDR1 MNHEY and CDR2 SVGAGI. The CDR3 runs 14 residues. Study results and limitations: Clustering by CDR3 similarity yielded significantly more large clusters from expanded TCRs than controls.

Per the study methods: Approximately 100,000 TCRs per sample was the median, with a range of about 20,000 to 690,600. A single record per CDR3 protein comes from TCRdb applying MiXCR to the RACE reads. These V and J calls rely on TCRdb rather than the paper's analysis. The sample lists around 300,000 distinct CDR3 sequences; approximately 6.3% were seen once. The sample's time point: patch test 1, 2 weeks after DPC sensitization. Treatment described: therapeutic diphenylcyclopropenone sensitization with weekly scalp DPC. The table lists this clonotype with many counts. Antigen unknown. One junction end does not reproduce the germline sequence, and a read error may be involved.

The clonotype originates from a woman between 18 and 29 years old with alopecia areata. Some clones in this sample may be carry-over from other donors' samples. Sequencing was performed on whole blood, taken in connection with sensitization to the hapten diphenylcyclopropenone (DPC). The chain employs TRBV6-5 and TRBJ2-3, with no clear D. CDR3 amino acids: CASRSLLSTDTQYF. CDR3 in DNA: TGTGCCAGCAGAAGCCTACTTTCCACAGACACGCAGTATTTT.